Below, one TCR beta chain is given with its context. The target antigen is unknown. The CDR3 consists of 14 residues. CDR1 is WNHNN, CDR2 SYGVQD, per germline (reference sequence). With V trimmed by 6 bases and J by 6 bases, 9 bases remained unmatched. The data derive from a study of cytomegalovirus exposure and HLA in healthy donors. Notes on the study in general: It was confirmed in vitro that a few of the CMV-associated chains were specific for CMV antigens. First-cohort TCR clusters tended to co-occur in the roughly 120 validation repertoires, a later analysis found.

The table came from immunoSEQ multiplex PCR; TCRdb's copy has only in-frame clones and leaves some out. The table has some 150,000 clones, 88% seen once. This chain joins TRBV10-1 and TRBJ2-3; 7 positions agree with TRBD2. Sequencing used PBMCs. The clonotype comes from a man aged 18 to 30 in good health and CMV-seronegative. CDR3 bases: TGCGCCAGCAGATCCAGCGGGATTTCGGATACGCAGTATTTT. The encoded protein is CASRSSGISDTQYF.